This T cell receptor (beta chain) comes out of a study of blood T cell repertoires in COVID-19. Whole-study context: PBMCs, B-cell-depleted T cells, or T cells provided the cDNA or gDNA that made up the material.

Profiled with immunoSEQ multiplex PCR; TCRdb holds only in-frame clones, not every one. The sample yields 75,000 to 85,000 clones, more than 75% seen once. V lost 0 bases and J lost 2, with 8 bases in between. The germline CDR1 and CDR2 sequences are SEHNR and FQNEAQ (reference sequence). CDR3 length: 15 residues. This clone was recorded once. The rearrangement uses TRBV7-9 and TRBJ1-3; weak D call: TRBD1 (5 bases). The receptor was isolated from a man aged 55-75 years with COVID-19, enrolled during active disease. Sequencing input: peripheral blood. The CDR3: CASSLAAGPGNTIYF. CDR3 nucleotide sequence: TGTGCCAGCAGCTTAGCAGCGGGACCTGGAAACACCATATATTTT.